This TCR beta chain was recovered during a study of blood T cell repertoires in COVID-19. Germline V gene data show CDR1 as SGHVS and CDR2 as FNYEAQ. There are 15 residues in the CDR3. V lost 5 bases and J lost 5; bases outside the gene matches: 11. Measured with immunoSEQ multiplex PCR; TCRdb has only the in-frame clones, and not every one. The sample includes approximately 140,000 clones, around 84% of them seen just once. This sequence was found in a woman aged 55 to 70 with acute or convalescent COVID-19. V is TRBV7-6 and J is TRBJ2-5; 7 bases are a match to TRBD2. What was sequenced was peripheral blood. CDR3 nucleotides: TGTGCCAGCAGCCTCGGCCTGGGAGGGTCGGAGACCCAGTACTTC. Its translation is CASSLGLGGSETQYF.